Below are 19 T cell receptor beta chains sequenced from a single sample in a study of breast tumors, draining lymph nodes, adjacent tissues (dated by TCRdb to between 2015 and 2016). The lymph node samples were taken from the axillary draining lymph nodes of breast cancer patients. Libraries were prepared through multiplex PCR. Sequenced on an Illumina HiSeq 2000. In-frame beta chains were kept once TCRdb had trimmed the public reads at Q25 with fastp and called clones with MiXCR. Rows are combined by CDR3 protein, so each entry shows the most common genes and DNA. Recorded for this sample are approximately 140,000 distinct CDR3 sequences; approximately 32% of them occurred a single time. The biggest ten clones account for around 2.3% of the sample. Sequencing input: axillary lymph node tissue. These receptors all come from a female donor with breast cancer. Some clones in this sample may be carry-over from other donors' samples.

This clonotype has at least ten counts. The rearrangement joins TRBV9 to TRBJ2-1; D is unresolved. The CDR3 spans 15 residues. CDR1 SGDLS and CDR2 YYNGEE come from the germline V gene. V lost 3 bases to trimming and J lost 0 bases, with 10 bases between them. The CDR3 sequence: CASSADGSSYNEQFF. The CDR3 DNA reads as TGTGCCAGCAGCGCGGACGGAAGCTCCTACAATGAGCAGTTCTTC.

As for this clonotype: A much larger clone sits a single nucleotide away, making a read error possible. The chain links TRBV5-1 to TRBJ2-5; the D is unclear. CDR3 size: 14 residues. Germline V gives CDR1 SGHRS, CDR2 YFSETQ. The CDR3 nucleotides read TGCGCCAGCAGCTTGGTTGGTGGGCAAGACACCCAGCACTTC. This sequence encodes CASSLVGGQDTQHF.

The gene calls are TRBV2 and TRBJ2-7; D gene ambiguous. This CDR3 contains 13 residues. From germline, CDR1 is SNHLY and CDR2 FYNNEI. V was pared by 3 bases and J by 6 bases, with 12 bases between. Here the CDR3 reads CASSEGLLSEQYF. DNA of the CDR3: TGTGCCAGCAGTGAGGGATTACTCTCCGAGCAGTACTTC.

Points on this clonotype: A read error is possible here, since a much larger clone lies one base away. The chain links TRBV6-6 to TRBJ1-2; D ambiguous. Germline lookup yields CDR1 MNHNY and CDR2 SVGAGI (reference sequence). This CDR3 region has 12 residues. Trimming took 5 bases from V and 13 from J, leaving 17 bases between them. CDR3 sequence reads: CASSHGQKAGTF. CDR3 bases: TGTGCCAGCAGTCACGGGCAAAAGGCGGGCACCTTC.

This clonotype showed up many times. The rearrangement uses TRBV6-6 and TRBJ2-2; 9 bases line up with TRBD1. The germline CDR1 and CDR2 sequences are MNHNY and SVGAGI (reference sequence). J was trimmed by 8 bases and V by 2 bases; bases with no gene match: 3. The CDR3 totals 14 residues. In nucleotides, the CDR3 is TGTGCCAGCAGTTACCTACAGGGGGCTGGGGAGCTGTTTTTT. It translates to CASSYLQGAGELFF.

CDR3 loop: CASSSRGCRYNEQFF. CDR3 bases: TGTGCCAGCAGCTCAAGGGGGTGTCGATACAATGAGCAGTTCTTC. The V and J genes are TRBV7-9 and TRBJ2-1, with D possibly being TRBD1 (6 bases). This CDR3 spans 15 amino acids. Germline assignment: CDR1 SEHNR and CDR2 FQNEAQ (reference sequence). The V and J ends lost 4 bases and 4 bases respectively, with 14 bases between them.

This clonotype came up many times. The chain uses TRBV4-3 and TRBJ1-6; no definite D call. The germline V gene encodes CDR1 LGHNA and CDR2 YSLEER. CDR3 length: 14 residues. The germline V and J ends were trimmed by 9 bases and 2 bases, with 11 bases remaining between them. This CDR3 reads CASASGPYNSPLHF. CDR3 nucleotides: TGCGCCAGTGCCTCAGGACCCTATAATTCACCCCTCCACTTT.

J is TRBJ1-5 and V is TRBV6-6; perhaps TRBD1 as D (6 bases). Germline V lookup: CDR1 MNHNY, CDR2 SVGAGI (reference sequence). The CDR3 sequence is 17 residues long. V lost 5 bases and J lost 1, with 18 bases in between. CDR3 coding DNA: TGTGCCAGCAGTCTGAGGGCAGGGGAGGAGAGCAATCAGCCCCAGCATTTT. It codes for CASSLRAGEESNQPQHF.

CDR3 amino acids: CSARGADSSANYGYTF. In nucleotides, the CDR3 is TGCAGTGCTAGGGGTGCGGACAGTTCAGCTAACTATGGCTACACCTTC. The J gene is TRBJ1-2, the V gene TRBV20-1; perhaps TRBD1 as D (6 bases). The CDR3 is made up of 16 amino acids. Trimming cost V 3 bases and J 0 bases, with 17 bases left between them. Germline V gene data show CDR1 as DFQATT and CDR2 as SNEGSKA (reference sequence).

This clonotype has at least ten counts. This CDR3 reads CASSPGQLLGYTF. CDR3 bases: TGTGCCAGCAGTCCGGGACAGCTTCTTGGCTACACCTTC. V and J are TRBV12-3 or TRBV12-4 and TRBJ1-2, with 7 positions matching TRBD1. The CDR3 runs 13 residues. Unmatched junction bases numbered 7, after V lost 5 bases and J lost 7 bases.

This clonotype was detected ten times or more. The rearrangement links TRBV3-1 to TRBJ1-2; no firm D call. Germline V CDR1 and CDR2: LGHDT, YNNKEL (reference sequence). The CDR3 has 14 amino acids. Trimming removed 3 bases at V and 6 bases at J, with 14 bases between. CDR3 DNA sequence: TGTGCCAGCAGCCATTCCCCTAAGTTGGATGGCTACACCTTC. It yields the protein CASSHSPKLDGYTF.

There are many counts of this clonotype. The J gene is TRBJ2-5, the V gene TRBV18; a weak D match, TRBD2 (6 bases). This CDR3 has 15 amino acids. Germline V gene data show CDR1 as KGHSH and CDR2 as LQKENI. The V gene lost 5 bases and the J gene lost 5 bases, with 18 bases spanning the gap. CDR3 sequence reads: CASSRTTDQGETQYF. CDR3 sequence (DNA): TGTGCCAGCTCAAGGACTACGGACCAAGGCGAGACCCAGTACTTC.

The CDR3 DNA reads as TGCAGTGCTACAGGGTTGGACGGCGCAGCTACGCAGTATTTT. Encoded protein: CSATGLDGAATQYF. The chain links TRBV20-1 to TRBJ2-3; D possibly corresponds to TRBD1 (5 bases). Trimming took off 4 bases at V and 8 bases at J, with 19 bases between the two ends. The CDR3 spans 14 residues. Germline CDR1 DFQATT, CDR2 SNEGSKA (reference sequence).

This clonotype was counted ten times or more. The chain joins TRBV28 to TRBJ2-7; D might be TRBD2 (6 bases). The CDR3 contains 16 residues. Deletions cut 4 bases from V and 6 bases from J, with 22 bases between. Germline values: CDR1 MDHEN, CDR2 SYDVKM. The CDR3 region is CASSSPGLLEPSEQYV. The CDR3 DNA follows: TGTGCCAGCAGTTCTCCGGGACTTCTGGAGCCATCCGAGCAGTACGTC.

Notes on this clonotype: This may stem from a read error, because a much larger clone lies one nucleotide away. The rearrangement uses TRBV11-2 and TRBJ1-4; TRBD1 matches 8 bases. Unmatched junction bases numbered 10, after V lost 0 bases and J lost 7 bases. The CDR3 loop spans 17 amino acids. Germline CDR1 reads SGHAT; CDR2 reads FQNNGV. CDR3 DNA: TGTGCCAGCAGCTTAGAATTCGGGTCACAGGGGGTTGAAAAACTGTTTTTT. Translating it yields CASSLEFGSQGVEKLFF.

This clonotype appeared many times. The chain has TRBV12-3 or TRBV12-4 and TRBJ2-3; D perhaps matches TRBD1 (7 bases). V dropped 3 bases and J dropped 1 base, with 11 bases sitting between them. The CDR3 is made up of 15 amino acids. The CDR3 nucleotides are TGTGCCAGCAGTTTGCAGGGGGAGGGCACAGATACGCAGTATTTT. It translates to CASSLQGEGTDTQYF.

The CDR3: CSALGRVLFF. The CDR3 DNA is TGCAGTGCCTTAGGGAGGGTACTGTTCTTC. The chain combines TRBV20-1 with TRBJ2-1, with 7 bases matching TRBD2. The CDR3 spans 10 residues. V was pared by 6 bases and J by 15 bases, with 8 bases of the junction left unmatched. The germline gives CDR1 DFQATT, CDR2 SNEGSKA (reference sequence).

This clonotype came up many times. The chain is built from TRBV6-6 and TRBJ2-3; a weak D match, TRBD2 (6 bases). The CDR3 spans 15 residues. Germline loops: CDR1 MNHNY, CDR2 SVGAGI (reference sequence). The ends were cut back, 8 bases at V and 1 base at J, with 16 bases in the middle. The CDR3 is CASLHAREGTDTQYF. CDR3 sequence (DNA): TGTGCCAGCCTGCACGCTAGGGAGGGCACAGATACGCAGTATTTT.

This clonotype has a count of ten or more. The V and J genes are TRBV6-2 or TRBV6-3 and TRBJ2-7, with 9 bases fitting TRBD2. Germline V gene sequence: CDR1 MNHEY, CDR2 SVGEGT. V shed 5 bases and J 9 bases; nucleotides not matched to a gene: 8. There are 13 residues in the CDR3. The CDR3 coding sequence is TGTGCCAGCAGTCACGGCGGGACTAGCAGGCAGTACGTC. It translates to CASSHGGTSRQYV.